This T cell receptor (beta chain) derives from a study of technical replicates of blood from several donors. Some clones are missing from TCRdb's copy, which holds only in-frame ones; the method was immunoSEQ multiplex PCR. Of around 100,000 clones in the sample, roughly 95% were seen once. The CDR3 is 14 amino acids. Germline CDR1 and CDR2: SNHLY and FYNNEI. Trimming pared 4 bases from V and 8 bases from J, leaving 15 bases between. Sequencing input: T cells isolated from PBMCs. The TCR sequence derives from a human donor in good health. The chain has TRBV2 and TRBJ2-1; D possibly corresponds to TRBD2 (5 bases). CDR3 in DNA: TGTGCCAGCAGTGGAGAGGCGGGCTCCGATGAGCAGTTCTTC. Translated, it gives CASSGEAGSDEQFF.